The 4 T cell receptor beta chains presented below share a single source sample, sequenced in a study of PD-1 blockade in mismatch repair-deficient tumors. Sequencing was performed with immunoSEQ multiplex PCR; in TCRdb, only in-frame clones are kept and a portion is missing. Of about 9,200 clones listed, more than 75% are singletons. The time point here: 10-day in vitro stimulation with candidate mutation-associated neoantigen peptide 1. No antigen has been identified for these receptors. The specimen was cells cultured in vitro, collected from a patient treated with pembrolizumab. Source of these receptors: an adult with mismatch repair-deficient cancer.

This chain links TRBV7-6 with TRBJ2-5; no clear D gene. The J call may be faulty, since TRBJ2-7 better matches the DNA end. The CDR3 contains 14 residues. Germline V gene lookup returns CDR1 SGHVS and CDR2 FNYEAQ. This chain's CDR3 is CASSLEGDSYEQYF. DNA for the CDR3: TGTGCCAGCAGCTTAGAAGGAGACTCCTACGAGCAGTACTTC.

V is TRBV5-4 and J is TRBJ1-2; 12 bases are a match to TRBD1. The CDR3 runs 16 residues. V was pared by 2 bases and J by 5 bases, with 7 bases of the junction left unmatched. CDR1 and CDR2 (germline): SGHNT, YYREEE (reference sequence). The CDR3 here is CASSFPGQGARYGYTF. In nucleotides, the CDR3 is TGTGCCAGCAGCTTTCCGGGACAGGGGGCGCGGTATGGCTACACCTTC.

CDR3 DNA: TGTGCCTGGAGTTGGGGACAGGGCCTGCAGCCCCAGCATTTT. This gives the protein CAWSWGQGLQPQHF. The rearrangement joins TRBV30 to TRBJ1-5, with 9 bases matching TRBD1. Germline CDR1 is GTSNPN and CDR2 is SVGIG (reference sequence). There are 14 residues in the CDR3. The ends lost 2 bases at V and 7 bases at J; junction bases unmatched: 6.

This clone has just one count. This rearrangement joins TRBV19 to TRBJ1-1, with 8 bases identical to TRBD1. V was clipped by 7 bases and J by 5 bases; unmatched bases: 9. This CDR3 spans 14 amino acids. From germline, CDR1 is LNHDA and CDR2 SQIVND (reference sequence). In DNA, the CDR3 is TGTGCCAGTACCCCGACAGGGGTCGGAACTGAAGCTTTCTTT. Translated: CASTPTGVGTEAFF.